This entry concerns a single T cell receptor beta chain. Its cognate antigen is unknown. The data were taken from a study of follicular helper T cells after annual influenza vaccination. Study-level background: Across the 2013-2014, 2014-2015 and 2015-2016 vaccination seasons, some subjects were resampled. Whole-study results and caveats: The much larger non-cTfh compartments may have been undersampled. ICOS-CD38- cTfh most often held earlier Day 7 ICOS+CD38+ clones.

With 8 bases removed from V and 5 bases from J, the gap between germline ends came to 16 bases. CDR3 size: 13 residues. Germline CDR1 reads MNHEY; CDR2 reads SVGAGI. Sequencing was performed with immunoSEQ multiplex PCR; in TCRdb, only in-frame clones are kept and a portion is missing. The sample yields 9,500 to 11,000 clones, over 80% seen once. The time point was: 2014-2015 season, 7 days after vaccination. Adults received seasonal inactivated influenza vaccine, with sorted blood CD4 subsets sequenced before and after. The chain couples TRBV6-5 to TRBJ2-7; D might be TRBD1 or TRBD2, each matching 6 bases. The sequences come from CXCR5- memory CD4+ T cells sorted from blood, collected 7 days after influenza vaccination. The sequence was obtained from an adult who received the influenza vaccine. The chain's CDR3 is CASGRGARDEQYF. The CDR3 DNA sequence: TGTGCCAGCGGTAGGGGGGCTAGGGACGAGCAGTACTTC.